The 24 T cell receptor beta chains reported below all come from one sample, sequenced in a study of post-analysis software for immune sequencing data. Study-level results: The study found TRBV5-6, TRBV5-1 and TRBV20-1 among four to six TRBV segments more frequent in patients than controls.

No antigen has been identified for these receptors. The library was made from cDNA and included unique molecular identifiers. TCRdb re-called the PCR reads with MiXCR, one entry per CDR3 protein. The sample records about 820,000 distinct CDR3 sequences, about 53% being singletons. What was sequenced was blood. These receptors were collected from a girl under 18 with multiple sclerosis.

The chain uses TRBV7-2 and TRBJ2-5; 7 nucleotides line up with TRBD2. The CDR3 has 13 amino acids. Per germline, CDR1 SGHTA and CDR2 FQGNSA. The trim removed 3 bases at V and 4 bases at J, leaving 2 bases unmatched. The CDR3 DNA reads as TGTGCCAGCAGCTTCGGACTAGTAGAGACCCAGTACTTC. As protein: CASSFGLVETQYF.

V is TRBV5-5 and J is TRBJ1-2; TRBD1 agrees at 8 bases. CDR3 length: 15 amino acids. Germline CDR1 reads SGHKS; CDR2 reads YYEKEE (reference sequence). V was pared by 4 bases and J by 0 bases, with 5 bases of the junction left unmatched. The CDR3 region has the DNA TGTGCCAGCAGCCCCCAGACAGGGGCTAACTATGGCTACACCTTC. It codes for CASSPQTGANYGYTF.

V gene TRBV5-5 combines with J gene TRBJ1-4; 7 bases agree with TRBD1. V was clipped by 4 bases and J by 4 bases; unmatched bases: 7. The CDR3 sequence is 15 residues long. The germline CDR1 and CDR2 sequences are SGHKS and YYEKEE (reference sequence). Here the CDR3 reads CASSHGTAFNEKLFF. CDR3 coding DNA: TGTGCCAGCAGCCATGGGACAGCTTTTAATGAAAAACTGTTTTTT.

The V gene is TRBV5-1, the J gene TRBJ2-3, with 8 nucleotides matching TRBD1. V lost 5 bases to trimming and J lost 2 bases; unmatched junction nucleotides: 7. Germline V gives CDR1 SGHRS, CDR2 YFSETQ. This CDR3 is built from 15 residues. The CDR3 DNA is TGCGCCAGCAGTAAGAGGACAGGGAACACAGATACGCAGTATTTT. It encodes CASSKRTGNTDTQYF.

This clonotype was observed a single time. The rearrangement uses TRBV6-5 and TRBJ1-2; no firm D call. The CDR3 extends over 14 amino acids. Germline CDR1 is MNHEY and CDR2 is SVGAGI. Deletions cut 3 bases from V and 7 bases from J, with 15 bases between. DNA for the CDR3: TGTGCCAGCAGTTATCTAGGCCCTTGGTCTGGCTACACCTTC. It specifies CASSYLGPWSGYTF.

This clonotype was detected a few times. The rearrangement joins TRBV6-1 to TRBJ2-1, with D perhaps being TRBD1 or TRBD2 (6 bases each). The V end lost 8 bases, the J end lost 3 bases, and 20 bases lay between the germline ends. From germline, CDR1 is MNHNS and CDR2 SASEGT. There are 16 residues in the CDR3. CDR3 region: CASGKGGQALYNEQFF. For the CDR3, the DNA is TGTGCCAGCGGAAAGGGGGGCCAGGCTCTCTACAATGAGCAGTTCTTC.

This clonotype turned up a few times. The rearrangement uses TRBV6-4 and TRBJ2-3, with 11 bases aligning to TRBD2. Germline V gives CDR1 MRHNA, CDR2 SNTAGT. V lost 10 bases, J lost 6 bases, and 9 bases stayed unmatched. The CDR3 covers 14 residues. In DNA form, the CDR3 reads TGTGCCACTTCCCCGGGACTAGCGGCTGATACGCAGTATTTT. It yields the protein CATSPGLAADTQYF.

This rearrangement joins TRBV12-3 or TRBV12-4 to TRBJ2-5, with D perhaps TRBD1 (5 bases). The CDR3 totals 15 residues. V gave up 6 bases and J gave up 3 bases, with 17 bases separating them. CDR3 loop: CASRRGAANKETQYF. The DNA of the CDR3 is TGTGCCAGCAGGCGTGGGGCAGCAAATAAAGAGACCCAGTACTTC.

V gene TRBV20-1 combines with J gene TRBJ1-6; D is uncertain. Looked up from germline, CDR1 is DFQATT and CDR2 is SNEGSKA (reference sequence). Between the trimmed V and J ends, which lost 3 bases and 3 bases, there was a span of 12 bases. The CDR3 has 15 amino acids. The CDR3 reads CSARWRADYNSPLHF. Written as DNA, the CDR3 is TGCAGTGCTAGGTGGCGGGCAGACTATAATTCACCCCTCCACTTT.

This rearrangement joins TRBV29-1 to TRBJ2-3, with a weak D call TRBD2 (6 bases). The CDR3 contains 14 residues. Germline CDR1 and CDR2: SQVTM and ANQGSEA. Trimming removed 6 bases from V and 1 base from J, with 14 bases in between. The CDR3 loop is CSVVGLPGTDTQYF. In DNA form, the CDR3 reads TGCAGCGTCGTAGGACTACCAGGCACAGATACGCAGTATTTT.

This clonotype showed up just a few times. The chain carries TRBV20-1 and TRBJ1-5; TRBD1 matches at 8 bases. The V and J ends lost 3 bases and 2 bases, in that order; junction bases with no gene match: 3. Looked up from germline, CDR1 is DFQATT and CDR2 is SNEGSKA (reference sequence). This CDR3 region has 14 residues. The CDR3 loop reads CSARDRVGNQPQHF. The CDR3 DNA is TGCAGTGCTAGGGACAGGGTCGGCAATCAGCCCCAGCATTTT.

The chain employs TRBV6-5 and TRBJ1-5; D possibly corresponds to TRBD1 (5 bases). Trimming removed 0 bases at V and 2 bases at J, with 8 bases between. Germline CDR1 and CDR2: MNHEY and SVGAGI. The CDR3 is made up of 15 amino acids. In nucleotides, the CDR3 is TGTGCCAGCAGTTACTCGGGACCGGGCAATCAGCCCCAGCATTTT. Translated: CASSYSGPGNQPQHF.

This clonotype turned up a few times. This sequence joins TRBV20-1 and TRBJ2-7; TRBD1 matches at 9 bases. With V trimmed by 5 bases and J by 2 bases, 7 bases remained unmatched. This CDR3 has 14 amino acids. Germline V CDR1 and CDR2: DFQATT, SNEGSKA (reference sequence). The CDR3 nucleotides are TGCAGTGCTGCCGGGACAGGGCGCACCTACGAGCAGTACTTC. Protein product: CSAAGTGRTYEQYF.

The V gene is TRBV9, the J gene TRBJ2-5; possibly TRBD1 for D (5 bases). CDR1 and CDR2 (germline): SGDLS, YYNGEE. CDR3 size: 15 residues. Trimming removed 0 bases at V and 3 bases at J, with 12 bases between. The CDR3 sequence is CASSVAKGREETQYF. The CDR3, as DNA: TGTGCCAGCAGCGTAGCTAAGGGCAGGGAAGAGACCCAGTACTTC.

This clonotype was observed a handful of times. The chain carries TRBV6-5 and TRBJ2-1; 11 bases match TRBD2. Germline trimming cut 2 bases from V and 10 bases from J; bases unmatched to any gene: 7. CDR1 and CDR2 from the germline V gene are MNHEY and SVGAGI. The CDR3 has 15 residues. CDR3 sequence: CASSYIAGGPSEQFF. The DNA for the CDR3 is TGTGCCAGCAGTTACATAGCGGGGGGGCCGAGCGAGCAGTTCTTC.

The V call is TRBV6-1, the J call TRBJ2-4, with 9 bases fitting TRBD1. The end of the DNA fits TRBJ2-7 better, so the J call may be wrong. CDR1 and CDR2 from the germline V gene are MNHNS and SASEGT. The CDR3 is 13 residues long. The CDR3, as DNA: TGTGCCAGCAGAGCGGACAGGGGTTACGAGCAGTACTTC. Residues: CASRADRGYEQYF.

In this sample, this clonotype turned up a few times. The V and J genes are TRBV25-1 and TRBJ2-5, with TRBD2 as a possible D gene (5 bases). Trimming cost V 7 bases and J 2 bases, with 11 bases left between them. Germline V lookup: CDR1 MGHDK, CDR2 SYGVNS. The CDR3 loop spans 13 amino acids. As DNA, the CDR3 is TGTGCCAGCACCCGGAGCGGACAAGAGACCCAGTACTTC. Its protein product is CASTRSGQETQYF.

A word on this clonotype: Possible read error: a much larger clone is one base away. The chain has TRBV10-3 and TRBJ2-4, with TRBD1 matching over 8 bases. The DNA end favors TRBJ2-7, so the J call may be wrong. CDR1 is ENHRY and CDR2 is SYGVKD in the germline V gene. The CDR3 is 12 residues long. CDR3 amino acids: CAIRGQAYEQYF. As DNA, the CDR3 is TGTGCCATCAGGGGACAGGCCTACGAGCAGTACTTC.

V and J are TRBV29-1 and TRBJ2-7; D is undetermined. The DNA end is a closer match to TRBJ2-5, so the J assignment may be wrong. The germline gives CDR1 SQVTM, CDR2 ANQGSEA. This CDR3 contains 12 residues. The CDR3 region has the DNA TGCAGCACCTTGATAGGTACAGAGACCCAGTACTTC. This gives the protein CSTLIGTETQYF.

The chain carries TRBV14 and TRBJ2-4; 7 nucleotides line up with TRBD1. The J call may be mistaken, given a closer DNA end match to TRBJ2-7. Looked up from germline, CDR1 is SGHDN and CDR2 is FVKESK. This CDR3 spans 13 amino acids. The CDR3 reads CASSRLQGDEQYF. DNA for the CDR3: TGTGCCAGCAGCCGACTGCAGGGGGACGAGCAGTACTTC.

J is TRBJ2-1 and V is TRBV27; 7 nucleotides match TRBD2. The CDR3 is made up of 14 amino acids. Germline V gives CDR1 MNHEY, CDR2 SMNVEV (reference sequence). V was pared by 3 bases and J by 4 bases, with 3 bases of the junction left unmatched. The CDR3 coding sequence is TGTGCCAGCAGTTTTAGCGGGCCTTACAATGAGCAGTTCTTC. Its protein is CASSFSGPYNEQFF.

V is TRBV29-1 and J is TRBJ2-1; 13 positions agree with TRBD2. CDR1 SQVTM and CDR2 ANQGSEA come from the germline V gene. CDR3 length: 16 amino acids. V shed 4 bases, J shed 1 base, and the junction held 4 bases outside the gene matches. CDR3 protein: CSVGSLAGGSYNEQFF. In nucleotides, the CDR3 is TGCAGCGTTGGCTCACTAGCGGGGGGGTCCTACAATGAGCAGTTCTTC.

This clonotype appeared a few times. The V gene is TRBV15, the J gene TRBJ2-3; D unclear. The CDR3 is 16 amino acids. Germline CDR1 LNHNV, CDR2 YYDKDF (reference sequence). Trimming cost V 0 bases and J 2 bases, with 12 bases left between them. CDR3 region: CATSRDLGPNTDTQYF. CDR3 sequence (DNA): TGTGCCACCAGCAGAGATTTAGGGCCAAACACAGATACGCAGTATTTT.

This clonotype has a handful of counts. V and J are TRBV5-1 and TRBJ2-3, with 8 bases fitting TRBD2. CDR1 and CDR2 (germline): SGHRS, YFSETQ. This CDR3 is built from 16 residues. Trimming took 0 bases from V and 3 from J; bases not matched to a gene: 6. CDR3 DNA: TGCGCCAGCAGCTTGGCGGGGGGGCCGGCAACAGATACGCAGTATTTT. Translating it yields CASSLAGGPATDTQYF.